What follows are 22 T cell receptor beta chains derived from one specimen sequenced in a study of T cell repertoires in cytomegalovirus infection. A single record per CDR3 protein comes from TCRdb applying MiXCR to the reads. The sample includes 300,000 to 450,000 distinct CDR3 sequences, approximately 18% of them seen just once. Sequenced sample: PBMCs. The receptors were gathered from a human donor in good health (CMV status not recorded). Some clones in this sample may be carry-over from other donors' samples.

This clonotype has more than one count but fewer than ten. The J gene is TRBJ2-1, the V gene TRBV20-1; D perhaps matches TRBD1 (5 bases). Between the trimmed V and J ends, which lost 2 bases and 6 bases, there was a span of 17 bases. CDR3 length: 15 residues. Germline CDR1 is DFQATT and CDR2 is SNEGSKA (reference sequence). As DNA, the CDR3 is TGCAGTGCTAGAACCCGGCAGGGTCGACTCAATGAGCAGTTCTTC. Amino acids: CSARTRQGRLNEQFF.

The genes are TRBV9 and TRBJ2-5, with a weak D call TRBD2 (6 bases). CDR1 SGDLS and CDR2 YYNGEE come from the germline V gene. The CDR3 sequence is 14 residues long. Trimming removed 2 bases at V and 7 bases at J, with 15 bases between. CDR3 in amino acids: CASSVGPRGGTQYF. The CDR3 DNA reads TGTGCCAGCAGCGTCGGACCCCGGGGAGGGACCCAGTACTTC.

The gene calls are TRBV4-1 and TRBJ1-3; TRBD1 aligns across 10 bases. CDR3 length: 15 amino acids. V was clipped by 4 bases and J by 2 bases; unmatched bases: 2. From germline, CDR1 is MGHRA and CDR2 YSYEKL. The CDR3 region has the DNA TGCGCCAGCAGCCCGGACAGGGGGACTGGAAACACCATATATTTT. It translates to CASSPDRGTGNTIYF.

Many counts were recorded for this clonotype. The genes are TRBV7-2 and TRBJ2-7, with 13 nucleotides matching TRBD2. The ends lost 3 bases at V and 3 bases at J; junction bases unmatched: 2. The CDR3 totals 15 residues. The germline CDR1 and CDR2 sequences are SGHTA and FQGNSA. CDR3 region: CASSFRTSGSYEQYF. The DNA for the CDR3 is TGTGCCAGCAGCTTTCGGACTAGCGGGAGCTACGAGCAGTACTTC.

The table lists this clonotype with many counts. In nucleotides, the CDR3 is TGTGCCAGCAGTCGGGGACGGAGTAGCATTCAAGAGACCCAGTACTTC. This codes for CASSRGRSSIQETQYF. The chain uses TRBV6-2 or TRBV6-3 and TRBJ2-5; D is tentatively TRBD1 or TRBD2 (5 bases each). Trimming removed 5 bases from V and 2 bases from J, with 18 bases in between. CDR1 and CDR2 from the germline V gene are MNHEY and SVGEGT. The CDR3 covers 16 residues.

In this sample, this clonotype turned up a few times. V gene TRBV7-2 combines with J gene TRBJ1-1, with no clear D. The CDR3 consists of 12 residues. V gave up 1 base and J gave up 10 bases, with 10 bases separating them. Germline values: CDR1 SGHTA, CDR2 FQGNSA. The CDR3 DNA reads TGTGCCAGCAGCTTAGTGAGACTGGCAGCTTTCTTT. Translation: CASSLVRLAAFF.

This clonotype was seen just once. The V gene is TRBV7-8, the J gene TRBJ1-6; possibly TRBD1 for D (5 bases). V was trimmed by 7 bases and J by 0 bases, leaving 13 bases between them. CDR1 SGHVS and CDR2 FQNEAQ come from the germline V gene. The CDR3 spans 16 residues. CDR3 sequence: CASNHRGDSYNSPLHF. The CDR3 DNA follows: TGTGCCAGCAACCACCGGGGCGACTCCTATAATTCACCCCTCCACTTT. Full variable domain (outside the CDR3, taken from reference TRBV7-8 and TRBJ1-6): GAGVSQSPRYKVAKRGQDVALRCDPISGHVSLFWYQQALGQGPEFLTYFQNEAQLDKSGLPSDRFFAERPEGSVSTLKIQRTQQEDSAVYLCASNHRGDSYNSPLHFGNGTRLTVT.

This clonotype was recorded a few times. The CDR3 loop reads CASSQSLDTISNQPQHF. The CDR3 DNA reads as TGCGCCAGCAGTCAATCGCTGGACACCATTAGCAATCAGCCCCAGCATTTT. The gene calls are TRBV23-1 and TRBJ1-5; the D gene is possibly TRBD1 (5 bases). TRBV23-1 is identified as an open reading frame with a role that is uncertain. The CDR3 runs to 17 residues. The V gene lost 0 bases and the J gene lost 0 bases, with 12 bases spanning the gap.

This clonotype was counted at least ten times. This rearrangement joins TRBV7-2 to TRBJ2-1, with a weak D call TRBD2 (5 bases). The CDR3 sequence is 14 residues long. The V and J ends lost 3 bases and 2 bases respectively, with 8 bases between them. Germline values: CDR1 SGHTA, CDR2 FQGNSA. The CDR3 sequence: CASSFRRAYNEQFF. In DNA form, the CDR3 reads TGTGCCAGCAGCTTTAGGCGGGCCTACAATGAGCAGTTCTTC.

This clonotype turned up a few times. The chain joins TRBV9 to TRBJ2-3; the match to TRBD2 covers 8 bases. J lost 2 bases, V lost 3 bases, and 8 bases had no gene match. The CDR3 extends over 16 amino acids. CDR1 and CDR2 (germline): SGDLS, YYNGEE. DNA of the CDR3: TGTGCCAGCAGCGGCGGCGGGGGGCCCTCCACAGATACGCAGTATTTT. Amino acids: CASSGGGGPSTDTQYF.

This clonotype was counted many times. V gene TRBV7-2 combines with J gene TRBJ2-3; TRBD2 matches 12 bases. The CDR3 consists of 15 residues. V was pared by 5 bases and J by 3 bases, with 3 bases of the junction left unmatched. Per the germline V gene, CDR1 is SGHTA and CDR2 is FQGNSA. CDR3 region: CASSASGGATDTQYF. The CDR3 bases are TGTGCCAGCAGCGCTAGCGGGGGGGCAACAGATACGCAGTATTTT.

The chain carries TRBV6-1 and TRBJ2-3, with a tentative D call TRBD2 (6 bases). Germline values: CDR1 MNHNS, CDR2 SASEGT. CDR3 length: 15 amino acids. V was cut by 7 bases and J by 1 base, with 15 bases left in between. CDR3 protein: CASTIGTSGTDTQYF. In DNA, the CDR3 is TGTGCCAGCACCATAGGGACTTCGGGCACAGATACGCAGTATTTT.

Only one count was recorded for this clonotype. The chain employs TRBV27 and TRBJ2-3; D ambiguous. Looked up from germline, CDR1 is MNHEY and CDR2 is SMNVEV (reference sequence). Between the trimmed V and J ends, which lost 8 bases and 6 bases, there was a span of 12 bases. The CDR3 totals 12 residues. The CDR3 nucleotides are TGTGCCAGCGGTGGACGGTTGGATACGCAGTATTTT. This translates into CASGGRLDTQYF.

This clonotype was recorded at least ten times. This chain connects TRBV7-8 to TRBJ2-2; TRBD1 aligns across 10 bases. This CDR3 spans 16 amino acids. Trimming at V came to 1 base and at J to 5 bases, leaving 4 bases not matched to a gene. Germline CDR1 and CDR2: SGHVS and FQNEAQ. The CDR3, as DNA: TGTGCCAGCAGCTTAGAGAGGACAGGGGGAACCGGGGAGCTGTTTTTT. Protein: CASSLERTGGTGELFF. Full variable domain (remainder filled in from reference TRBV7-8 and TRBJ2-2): GAGVSQSPRYKVAKRGQDVALRCDPISGHVSLFWYQQALGQGPEFLTYFQNEAQLDKSGLPSDRFFAERPEGSVSTLKIQRTQQEDSAVYLCASSLERTGGTGELFFGEGSRLTVL.

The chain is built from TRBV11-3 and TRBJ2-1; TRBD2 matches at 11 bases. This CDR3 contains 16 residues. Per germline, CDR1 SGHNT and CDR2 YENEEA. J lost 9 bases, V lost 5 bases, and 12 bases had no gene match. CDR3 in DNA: TGTGCCAGCAGCGTATCAACTAGCGGGAGTGGTAGTGAGCAGTTCTTC. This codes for CASSVSTSGSGSEQFF.

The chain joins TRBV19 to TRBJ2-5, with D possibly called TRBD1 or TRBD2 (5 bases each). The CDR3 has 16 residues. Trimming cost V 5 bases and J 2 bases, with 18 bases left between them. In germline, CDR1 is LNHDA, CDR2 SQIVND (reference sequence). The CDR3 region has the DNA TGTGCCAGTAGTTCCCCTGGGGACGTGGGGCAAGAGACCCAGTACTTC. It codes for CASSSPGDVGQETQYF.

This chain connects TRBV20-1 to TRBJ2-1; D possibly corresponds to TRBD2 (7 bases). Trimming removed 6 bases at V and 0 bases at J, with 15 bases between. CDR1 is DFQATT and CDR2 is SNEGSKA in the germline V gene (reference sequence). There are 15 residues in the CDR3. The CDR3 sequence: CSAPRGGGSYNEQFF. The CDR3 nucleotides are TGCAGTGCCCCGAGGGGGGGAGGCTCCTACAATGAGCAGTTCTTC.

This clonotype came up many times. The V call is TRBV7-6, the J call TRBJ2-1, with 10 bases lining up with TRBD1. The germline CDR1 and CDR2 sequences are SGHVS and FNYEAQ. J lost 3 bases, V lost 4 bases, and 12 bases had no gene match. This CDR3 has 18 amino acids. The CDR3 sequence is CASSSRPGTGAIYNEQFF. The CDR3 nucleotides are TGTGCCAGCAGCTCCCGTCCCGGGACAGGGGCGATCTACAATGAGCAGTTCTTC. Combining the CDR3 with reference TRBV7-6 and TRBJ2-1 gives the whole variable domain GAGVSQSPRYKVTKRGQDVALRCDPISGHVSLYWYRQALGQGPEFLTYFNYEAQQDKSGLPNDRFSAERPEGSISTLTIQRTEQRDSAMYRCASSSRPGTGAIYNEQFFGPGTRLTVL.

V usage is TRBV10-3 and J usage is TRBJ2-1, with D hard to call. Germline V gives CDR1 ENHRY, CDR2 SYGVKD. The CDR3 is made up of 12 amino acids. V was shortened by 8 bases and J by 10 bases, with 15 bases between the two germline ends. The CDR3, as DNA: TGTGCCATCGATGATCCTATGTCCGAGCAGTTCTTC. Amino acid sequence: CAIDDPMSEQFF.

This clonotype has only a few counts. The CDR3 loop reads CASSFDRSNTEAFF. The CDR3 DNA follows: TGTGCCAGCAGCTTCGACAGGTCCAACACTGAAGCTTTCTTT. This chain links TRBV7-8 with TRBJ1-1; D is perhaps TRBD1 (6 bases). Trimming removed 3 bases at V and 2 bases at J, with 10 bases between. This CDR3 has 14 residues. Looked up from germline, CDR1 is SGHVS and CDR2 is FQNEAQ.

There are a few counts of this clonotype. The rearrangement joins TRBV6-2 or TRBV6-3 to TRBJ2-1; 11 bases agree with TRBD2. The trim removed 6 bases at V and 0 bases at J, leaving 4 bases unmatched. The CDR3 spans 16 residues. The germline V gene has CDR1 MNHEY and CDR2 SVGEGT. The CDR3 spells CASRGLAASSYNEQFF. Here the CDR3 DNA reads TGTGCCAGCAGGGGACTAGCGGCCAGCTCCTACAATGAGCAGTTCTTC.

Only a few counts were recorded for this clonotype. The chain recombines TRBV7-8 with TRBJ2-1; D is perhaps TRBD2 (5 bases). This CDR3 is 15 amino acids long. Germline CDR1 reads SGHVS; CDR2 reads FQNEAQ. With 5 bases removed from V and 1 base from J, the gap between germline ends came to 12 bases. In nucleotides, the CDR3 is TGTGCCAGCAGCCTAAGGTGGACTTCCTACAATGAGCAGTTCTTC. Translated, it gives CASSLRWTSYNEQFF.